This T cell receptor beta chain comes out of a study of early T cells in non-severe SARS-CoV-2 infection. The CDR3 has 15 amino acids. Per the germline V gene, CDR1 is MGHRA and CDR2 is YSYEKL. The ends were cut back, 3 bases at V and 2 bases at J, with 11 bases in the middle. The protocol attached unique molecular identifiers to individual cDNA molecules. TCRdb reprocessed the 5' RACE reads with MiXCR, giving one entry per CDR3 protein. Of over 80,000 distinct CDR3 sequences detected, more than 10% appear once; the ten largest clones hold 4.4%. The material was whole blood, obtained at baseline. The chain is built from TRBV4-1 and TRBJ2-1; D may be TRBD2 (5 bases). The source of this sequence is an adult who was a healthcare worker with PCR-confirmed SARS-CoV-2 infection or an uninfected control (not recorded which). The CDR3 nucleotides read TGCGCCAGCAGCCAGTCGCCTAGCCCCTACAATGAGCAGTTCTTC. As protein: CASSQSPSPYNEQFF.